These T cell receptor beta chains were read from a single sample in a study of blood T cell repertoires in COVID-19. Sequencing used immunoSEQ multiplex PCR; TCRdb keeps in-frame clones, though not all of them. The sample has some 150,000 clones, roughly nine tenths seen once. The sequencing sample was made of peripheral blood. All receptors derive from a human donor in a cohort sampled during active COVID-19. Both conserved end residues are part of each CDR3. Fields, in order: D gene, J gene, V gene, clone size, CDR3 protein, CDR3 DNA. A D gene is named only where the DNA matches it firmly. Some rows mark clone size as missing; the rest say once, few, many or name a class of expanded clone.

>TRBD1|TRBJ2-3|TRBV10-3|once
CAISEDRDTDTQYF
TGTGCCATCAGTGAGGACAGGGACACAGATACGCAGTATTTT
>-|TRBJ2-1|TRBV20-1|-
CRVGQGNEQFF
TGCAGAGTTGGGCAGGGGAATGAGCAGTTCTTC
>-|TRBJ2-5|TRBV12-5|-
CASGGGAPETQYF
TGTGCTAGTGGTGGCGGGGCTCCAGAGACCCAGTACTTC
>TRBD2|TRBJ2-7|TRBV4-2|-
CASSQDFTSVTYEQYF
TGTGCCAGCAGCCAAGATTTCACTAGCGTAACTTACGAGCAGTACTTC
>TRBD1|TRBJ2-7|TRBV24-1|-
CATSDARTGGHEQYF
TGTGCCACCAGTGATGCCCGGACAGGGGGACACGAGCAGTACTTC
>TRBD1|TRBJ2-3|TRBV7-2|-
CASSSDRGFPDTQYF
TGTGCCAGCAGCTCGGACAGGGGTTTTCCAGATACGCAGTATTTT
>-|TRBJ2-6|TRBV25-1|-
CASTAGAGANVLTF
TGTGCCAGCACCGCAGGGGCTGGGGCCAACGTCCTGACTTTC
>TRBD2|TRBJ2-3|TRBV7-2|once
CASSLVLAGADTQYF
TGTGCCAGCAGCTTAGTTTTAGCGGGGGCCGATACGCAGTATTTT
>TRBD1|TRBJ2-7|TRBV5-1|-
CASSLAGPSGQGHTASYEQYF
TGCGCCAGCAGTTTGGCCGGGCCATCGGGACAGGGACATACTGCTTCTTACGAGCAGTACTTC
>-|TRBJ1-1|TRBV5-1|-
CASSLDYRSGGEAFF
TGCGCCAGCAGCTTAGATTACCGCAGCGGGGGCGAAGCTTTCTTT
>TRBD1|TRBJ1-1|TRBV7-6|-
CASSLTGQGPEAFF
TGTGCCAGCAGCTTGACGGGACAGGGCCCTGAAGCTTTCTTT
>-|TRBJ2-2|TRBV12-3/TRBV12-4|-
CASSPRSFGELFF
TGTGCCAGTAGCCCAAGGTCGTTCGGGGAGCTGTTTTTT
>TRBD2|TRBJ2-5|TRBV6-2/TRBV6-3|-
CASSYAGGPETQYF
TGTGCCAGCAGTTACGCGGGGGGGCCTGAAACCCAGTACTTC
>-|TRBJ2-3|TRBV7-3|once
CASSVRGTADTQYF
TGTGCCAGCAGCGTAAGAGGGACTGCAGATACGCAGTATTTT
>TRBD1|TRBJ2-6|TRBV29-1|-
CSVAGQAHYGANVLTF
TGCAGCGTTGCGGGACAGGCACACTATGGGGCCAACGTCCTGACTTTC
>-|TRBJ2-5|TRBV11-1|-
CASTPGRGGETQYF
TGTGCCAGCACCCCTGGCAGGGGTGGGGAGACCCAGTACTTC
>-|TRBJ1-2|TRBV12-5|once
CASGLLGGGNYGYTF
TGTGCTAGTGGTTTGCTTGGGGGGGGCAACTATGGCTACACCTTC
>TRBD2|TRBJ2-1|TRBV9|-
CASSVVFSGGANEQFF
TGTGCCAGCAGCGTAGTTTTTAGCGGGGGGGCCAATGAGCAGTTCTTC
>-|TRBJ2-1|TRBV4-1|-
CASSQETVYNEQFF
TGCGCCAGCAGCCAAGAAACAGTATACAATGAGCAGTTCTTC
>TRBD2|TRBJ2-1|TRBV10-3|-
CAISALAGDNEQFF
TGTGCCATCAGTGCCCTAGCGGGGGACAATGAGCAGTTCTTC
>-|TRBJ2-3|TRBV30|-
CAWSHNSYTDTQYF
TGTGCCTGGAGCCATAATAGTTACACAGATACGCAGTATTTT
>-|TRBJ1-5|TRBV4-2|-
CASSQVFRGNQPQHF
TGTGCCAGCAGCCAAGTTTTCAGGGGCAATCAGCCCCAGCATTTT
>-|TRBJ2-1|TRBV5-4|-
CASSSGTEGAEQFF
TGTGCCAGCAGCTCAGGAACCGAGGGCGCTGAGCAGTTCTTC
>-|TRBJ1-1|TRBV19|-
CASMPAGIMNTEAFF
TGTGCCAGTATGCCGGCAGGGATAATGAACACTGAAGCTTTCTTT
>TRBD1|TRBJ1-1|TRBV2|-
CASSGDRNTEAFF
TGTGCCAGCAGTGGGGACAGGAACACTGAAGCTTTCTTT
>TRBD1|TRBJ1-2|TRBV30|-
CAWSPDRDYGYTF
TGTGCCTGGAGTCCCGACAGGGATTACGGCTACACCTTC